The rows below give T cell receptor beta chains drawn from one sample of a study of PD-1 blockade in classical Hodgkin lymphoma. Only in-frame clones appear in the TCRdb table, and some are missing; sequencing was by immunoSEQ multiplex PCR. Seen here are 80,000 to 100,000 clones, approximately 80% observed once, and the top ten hold 16%. This material consisted of peripheral blood mononuclear cells (PBMCs), taken before the second cycle of nivolumab. The receptor set was obtained from a human donor with classical Hodgkin lymphoma. CDR3s include the opening cysteine and the closing phenylalanine or tryptophan. A D gene is named only where the DNA matches it firmly. Clone size is given for some rows only: seen once, a few or many times, or a class if the clone is expanded.

size,V,D,J,DNA,CDR3
NA,TRBV7-3,TRBD2,TRBJ2-3,TGTGCCAGCAGCCTCCCTAGCGGGGGTAGCACAGATACGCAGTATTTT,CASSLPSGGSTDTQYF
few,TRBV7-9,NA,TRBJ2-1,TGTGCCAGCAGCTTAGGACCAGACAATGAGCAGTTCTTC,CASSLGPDNEQFF
NA,TRBV2,NA,TRBJ1-1,TGTGCCAGCAGTTTAACAGGGTCGGACACTGAAGCTTTCTTT,CASSLTGSDTEAFF
NA,TRBV18,NA,TRBJ2-1,TGTGCCAGCTCCGGGCTCGGTGAGCAGTTCTTC,CASSGLGEQFF
NA,TRBV2,NA,TRBJ1-2,TGTGCCAGCTCTAGGGGAGGGGTATACTATGGCTACACCTTC,CASSRGGVYYGYTF
few,TRBV27,NA,TRBJ1-5,TGTGCCAGCAGTTTACCAGGGCAGCCCCAGCATTTT,CASSLPGQPQHF
NA,TRBV19,NA,TRBJ1-1,TGTGCCAGTAGTATGAGGGCCGCCGACACTGAAGCTTTCTTT,CASSMRAADTEAFF
few,TRBV18,NA,TRBJ1-1,TGTGCCAGCTCACCACAGGGTTCCATGAACACTGAAGCTTTCTTT,CASSPQGSMNTEAFF
NA,TRBV2,TRBD2,TRBJ2-7,TGTGCCAGCAGTTCTAGCGGGAGGAACGAGCAGTACTTC,CASSSSGRNEQYF
NA,TRBV4-3,TRBD2,TRBJ2-7,TGCGCCAGCAGCCCTGGGACTAGCGGCTACGAGCAGTACTTC,CASSPGTSGYEQYF
NA,TRBV5-4,NA,TRBJ1-1,TGTGCCAGCAGCTTTCTTGCGGGGGCTGAAGCTTTCTTT,CASSFLAGAEAFF
NA,TRBV6-6,TRBD1,TRBJ2-4,TGTGCCAGCAGTTACTCTAAGACAGGGGGGCTGGACATTCAGTACTTC,CASSYSKTGGLDIQYF
NA,TRBV20-1,NA,TRBJ2-1,TGCAGTGCTAGAGTCAATGAGCAGTTCTTC,CSARVNEQFF
NA,TRBV7-2,TRBD2,TRBJ2-5,TGTGCCAGCAGCTCCCAAGCGGGAGCACAAGAGACCCAGTACTTC,CASSSQAGAQETQYF
few,TRBV18,TRBD2,TRBJ2-2,TGTGCCAGCTCACCACCCGAAGCGGGAGTGCTGAAAGGGGAGCTGTTTTTT,CASSPPEAGVLKGELFF
NA,TRBV29-1,NA,TRBJ1-2,TGCAGCGTGGGGTTAGCTAACTATGGCTACACCTTC,CSVGLANYGYTF
NA,TRBV28,NA,TRBJ2-7,TGTGCCAGCAAACTACGATTTGGAGGGTCCGAGCAGTACTTC,CASKLRFGGSEQYF
NA,TRBV6-5,TRBD2,TRBJ2-5,TGTGCCAGCAGTTACACGGTACTAGCGCAAGAGACCCAGTACTTC,CASSYTVLAQETQYF
NA,TRBV2,NA,TRBJ2-7,TGTGCCAGCAGTGAGGGTAGCACGCCGTACGAGCAGTACTTC,CASSEGSTPYEQYF
NA,TRBV7-2,TRBD2,TRBJ2-7,TGTGCCAGCAGCCCGCCGGGACTAGCGGGAACCGAGCAGTACTTC,CASSPPGLAGTEQYF
few,TRBV2,NA,TRBJ2-1,TGTGCCAGCAGTGGGGTCGGGGTTGGCAATGAGCAGTTCTTC,CASSGVGVGNEQFF
NA,TRBV27,TRBD1,TRBJ2-7,TGTGCCAGCAGTTTATCAGGGACAGCGAACTACGAGCAGTACTTC,CASSLSGTANYEQYF
many,TRBV28,NA,TRBJ1-2,TGTGCCAGCAGGCGGGGGCAGCTTAACTATGGCTACACCTTC,CASRRGQLNYGYTF
NA,TRBV4-2,NA,TRBJ1-1,TGTGCCAGCAGCCAAGGGGAGGGGGAAAAAGCTTTCTTT,CASSQGEGEKAFF
NA,TRBV5-1,TRBD2,TRBJ2-3,TGCGCCAGCAGTTGGGGGAGTCTAGCGGTTCCTGTGGCAGATACGCAGTATTTT,CASSWGSLAVPVADTQYF
NA,TRBV5-4,NA,TRBJ2-7,TGTGCCAGCAGCTCCTCCTACGAGCAGTACTTC,CASSSSYEQYF
NA,TRBV5-1,NA,TRBJ1-1,TGCGCCAGCAGCTCGGACAGTCACCGGAACACTGAAGCTTTCTTT,CASSSDSHRNTEAFF
once,TRBV18,TRBD2,TRBJ2-1,TGTGCCAGCTCACCACAAGGCGGGAGGAGCTCCTACAATGAGCAGTTCTTC,CASSPQGGRSSYNEQFF
NA,TRBV10-1,NA,TRBJ1-1,TGCGCCAGCAGTGAGGTCGGACAGAGGGGGAACACTGAAGCTTTCTTT,CASSEVGQRGNTEAFF
once,TRBV28,NA,TRBJ1-2,TGTGCCAGCAGTTTAATCGGCTTATCAGGTCGTTCCTATGGCTACACCTTC,CASSLIGLSGRSYGYTF
NA,TRBV11-2,TRBD1,TRBJ2-7,TGTGCCAGCAGCCCAGCAGGGACAGGGGTGCACGAGCAGTACTTC,CASSPAGTGVHEQYF
once,TRBV2,NA,TRBJ2-7,TGTGCCAGCATGAGGGCGAGGGAGCAGTACTTC,CASMRAREQYF
few,TRBV10-3,NA,TRBJ1-4,TGTGCCATCAGTGAGGGTGGGAGTACCACCATGAAGGAACTGTTTTTT,CAISEGGSTTMKELFF
NA,TRBV19,NA,TRBJ1-1,TGTGCCAGTAGTATCGGTCAGAACACTGAAGCTTTCTTT,CASSIGQNTEAFF